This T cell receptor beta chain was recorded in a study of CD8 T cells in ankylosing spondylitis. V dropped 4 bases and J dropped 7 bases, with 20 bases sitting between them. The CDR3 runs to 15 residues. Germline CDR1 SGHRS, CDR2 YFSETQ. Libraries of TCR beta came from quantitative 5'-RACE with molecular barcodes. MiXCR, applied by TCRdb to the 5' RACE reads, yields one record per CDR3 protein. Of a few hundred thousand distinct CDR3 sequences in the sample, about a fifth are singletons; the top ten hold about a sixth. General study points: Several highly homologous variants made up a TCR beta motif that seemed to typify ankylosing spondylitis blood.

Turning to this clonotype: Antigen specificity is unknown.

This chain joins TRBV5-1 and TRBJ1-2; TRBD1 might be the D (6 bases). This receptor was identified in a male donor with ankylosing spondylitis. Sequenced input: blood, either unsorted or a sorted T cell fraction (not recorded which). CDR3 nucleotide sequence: TGCGCCAGCAGCGTACTTCAGGGGAGGGCAAGTGGCTACACCTTC. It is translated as CASSVLQGRASGYTF. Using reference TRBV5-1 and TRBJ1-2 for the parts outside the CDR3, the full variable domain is KAGVTQTPRYLIKTRGQQVTLSCSPISGHRSVSWYQQTPGQGLQFLFEYFSETQRNKGNFPGRFSGRQFSNSRSEMNVSTLELGDSALYLCASSVLQGRASGYTFGSGTRLTVV.